The rows below give T cell receptor beta chains drawn from one sample of a study of blood T cell repertoires in COVID-19. Here immunoSEQ multiplex PCR was the method, and the copy in TCRdb shows in-frame clones only, minus some. The table lists under 250,000 clones, approximately 85% of them singletons. Input material: peripheral blood. The receptor source for this set is a woman in her 70s with acute or convalescent COVID-19. The CDR3 runs from the conserved cysteine through the conserved F or W. The D gene is left open where the match is weak. A row's size may be missing; if present it is once, few, many or a size class.

j_call d_call v_call clone_size cdr3_nt cdr3_aa
TRBJ1-1 TRBD1 TRBV18 few TGTGCCAGCTCCCCTCAGACAGGGCACACTGAAGCTTTCTTT CASSPQTGHTEAFF
TRBJ1-6 - TRBV5-6 - TGTGCCAGCAGCTTGGACACTTCACCCCTCCACTTT CASSLDTSPLHF
TRBJ1-2 - TRBV7-9 - TGTGCCAGCAGCCCGAACGGGGTTTGGGTCTATGGCTACACCTTC CASSPNGVWVYGYTF
TRBJ2-7 - TRBV7-8 - TGTGCCAGCAGCTTACCTTCAGGGTCCCCTTACGAGCAGTACTTC CASSLPSGSPYEQYF
TRBJ1-1 - TRBV3-1/TRBV3-2 - TGTGCCAGCAGCCACAGGGGTTCCACTGAAGCTTTCTTT CASSHRGSTEAFF
TRBJ2-1 - TRBV11-1 - TGTGCCAGCAGCTTGACCCAGGGCGCCTACAATGAGCAGTTCTTC CASSLTQGAYNEQFF
TRBJ1-2 TRBD1 TRBV27 once TGTGCCAGCAGCTGGAACAGGGGTTTGGGCTACACCTTC CASSWNRGLGYTF
TRBJ1-5 - TRBV5-1 - TGCGCCAGCAGCCCGACCGACACCCGCAATCAGCCCCAGCATTTT CASSPTDTRNQPQHF
TRBJ2-7 - TRBV5-4 - TGTGCCAGCAGCTTGGGGACTGGCACCTACGAGCAGTACTTC CASSLGTGTYEQYF
TRBJ1-1 TRBD1 TRBV7-2 - TGTGCCAGCAGCTTAACCGGACAGGGGGCGCGAACTGAAGCTTTCTTT CASSLTGQGARTEAFF
TRBJ1-3 - TRBV3-1/TRBV3-2 - TGTGCCAGCAGCCTCCTCGGAAACACCATATATTTT CASSLLGNTIYF
TRBJ1-4 TRBD1 TRBV5-4 - TGTGCCAGCAGTACAGGACAGGGCGTATCGGAAAAACTGTTTTTT CASSTGQGVSEKLFF
TRBJ1-5 TRBD1 TRBV2 - TGTGCCAGCAGGGGGACAGGGGGCAGTCAGCCCCAGCATTTT CASRGTGGSQPQHF
TRBJ2-3 - TRBV10-3 - TGTGCCATCAGTGAGGCGGGTAGCACAGATACGCAGTATTTT CAISEAGSTDTQYF
TRBJ1-1 - TRBV2 - TGTGCCAGCAGGGACAATACAGGGAACACTGAAGCTTTCTTT CASRDNTGNTEAFF
TRBJ1-2 - TRBV10-3 - TGTGCCATCAGTGAGTCGGAGGTTAACTATGGCTACACCTTC CAISESEVNYGYTF
TRBJ1-1 - TRBV3-1/TRBV3-2 - TGTGCCAGCAGCCAAGGAGAAAAAGCTTTCTTT CASSQGEKAFF